Each of the 25 T cell receptor beta chains below was sequenced from the same sample in a study of cytomegalovirus exposure and HLA in healthy donors. A multiplex PCR was run with 60 Vbeta primers and 13 Jbeta primers. Only in-frame clones appear in the TCRdb table, and some are missing; sequencing was by immunoSEQ multiplex PCR. The sample data list about 54,000 clones. Source material: PBMCs. These TCRs come from a woman between 40 and 50 years old in good health and CMV-seronegative.

In DNA, the CDR3 is TGTGCCACCAGCAGAGATCCCGGGGGGCTCTACGAGCAGTACTTC. Protein product: CATSRDPGGLYEQYF. The chain carries TRBV15 and TRBJ2-7; weak D call: TRBD2 (7 bases). The ends were cut back, 0 bases at V and 3 bases at J, with 12 bases in the middle. Germline V gives CDR1 LNHNV, CDR2 YYDKDF (reference sequence). The CDR3 extends over 15 amino acids.

The CDR3 is CASSSLGSSELTGELFF. DNA for the CDR3: TGTGCCAGCAGCTCCCTGGGTAGCAGTGAGCTCACCGGGGAGCTGTTTTTT. V gene TRBV7-8 combines with J gene TRBJ2-2; D not certain. The CDR3 sequence is 17 residues long. The V gene lost 4 bases and the J gene lost 4 bases, with 19 bases spanning the gap. Germline loops: CDR1 SGHVS, CDR2 FQNEAQ.

The chain is built from TRBV2 and TRBJ1-1, with D hard to call. Germline values: CDR1 SNHLY, CDR2 FYNNEI. The CDR3 is 13 residues long. The V end lost 7 bases, the J end lost 2 bases, and 11 bases lay between the germline ends. The CDR3 DNA reads as TGTGCCAGCACTGGAGAGATAAACACTGAAGCTTTCTTT. Translated, it gives CASTGEINTEAFF. The whole variable domain, filled in from reference TRBV2 and TRBJ1-1, reads EPEVTQTPSHQVTQMGQEVILRCVPISNHLYFYWYRQILGQKVEFLVSFYNNEISEKSEIFDDQFSVERPDGSNFTLKIRSTKLEDSAMYFCASTGEINTEAFFGQGTRLTVV.

The CDR3 here is CASSQVEARSHYGYTF. CDR3 coding DNA: TGTGCCAGCAGCCAAGTAGAAGCCAGGTCGCACTATGGCTACACCTTC. The chain has TRBV4-2 and TRBJ1-2; no reliable D call. Germline V gives CDR1 LGHNA, CDR2 YNFKEQ. The length of the CDR3 is 16 residues. V gave up 1 base and J gave up 3 bases, with 15 bases separating them.

The V gene is TRBV28, the J gene TRBJ2-7, with no clear D. This CDR3 is built from 11 residues. The V end lost 8 bases, the J end lost 13 bases, and 18 bases lay between the germline ends. The germline CDR1 and CDR2 sequences are MDHEN and SYDVKM. The CDR3 DNA reads TGTGCCAGCGGGCGCTACGGCCATTACTACTTC. Its protein is CASGRYGHYYF.

The genes are TRBV7-2 and TRBJ1-2; 11 bases match TRBD1. From germline, CDR1 is SGHTA and CDR2 FQGNSA. With V trimmed by 5 bases and J by 4 bases, 6 bases remained unmatched. There are 15 residues in the CDR3. The CDR3 loop reads CASSPGTGGSYGYTF. CDR3 bases: TGTGCCAGCAGCCCAGGGACAGGGGGGAGCTATGGCTACACCTTC.

V usage is TRBV5-1 and J usage is TRBJ1-6; 8 nucleotides align to TRBD1. From germline, CDR1 is SGHRS and CDR2 YFSETQ. V dropped 6 bases and J dropped 8; count of bases not matched to a gene: 10. The CDR3 is made up of 15 amino acids. This chain's CDR3 is CASMQSGGVDSPLHF. In DNA form, the CDR3 reads TGCGCCAGCATGCAATCAGGGGGCGTAGATTCACCCCTCCACTTT. The variable domain in full, completed from reference TRBV5-1 and TRBJ1-6, reads KAGVTQTPRYLIKTRGQQVTLSCSPISGHRSVSWYQQTPGQGLQFLFEYFSETQRNKGNFPGRFSGRQFSNSRSEMNVSTLELGDSALYLCASMQSGGVDSPLHFGNGTRLTVT.

The CDR3 loop reads CASSSFGGSDTGELFF. Here the CDR3 DNA reads TGTGCCAGCAGCTCCTTCGGGGGGTCAGACACCGGGGAGCTGTTTTTT. The rearrangement links TRBV7-2 to TRBJ2-2; 7 nucleotides match TRBD2. Looked up from germline, CDR1 is SGHTA and CDR2 is FQGNSA. The CDR3 consists of 16 residues. Germline trimming cut 4 bases from V and 3 bases from J; bases unmatched to any gene: 8.

The rearrangement joins TRBV14 to TRBJ1-6; 8 bases align to TRBD1. The germline gives CDR1 SGHDN, CDR2 FVKESK. This CDR3 comprises 20 residues. V was clipped by 4 bases and J by 0 bases; unmatched bases: 14. CDR3 DNA sequence: TGTGCCAGCAGCCCGGGGACAGGTCCAATGGTAAGCTCCTATAATTCACCCCTCCACTTT. Protein product: CASSPGTGPMVSSYNSPLHF.

J is TRBJ1-1 and V is TRBV20-1; D remains ambiguous. Trimming shortened V by 5 bases and J by 8 bases, and 12 bases separated the two germline ends. Germline lookup yields CDR1 DFQATT and CDR2 SNEGSKA (reference sequence). The CDR3 is 11 residues long. The CDR3 spells CSASPVLEAFF. For the CDR3, the DNA is TGCAGTGCTTCCCCCGTTTTAGAAGCTTTCTTT.

The rearrangement joins TRBV6-5 to TRBJ1-3, with a tentative D call TRBD1 (6 bases). The CDR3 sequence is 15 residues long. CDR1 is MNHEY and CDR2 is SVGAGI in the germline V gene. Trimming cost V 0 bases and J 4 bases, with 10 bases left between them. The CDR3 reads CASSYSGGAGNTIYF. CDR3 DNA sequence: TGTGCCAGCAGTTACTCTGGGGGGGCAGGAAACACCATATATTTT.

The chain is built from TRBV7-2 and TRBJ2-7; TRBD2 might be the D (6 bases). Germline CDR1 reads SGHTA; CDR2 reads FQGNSA. This CDR3 region has 16 residues. Trimming shortened V by 5 bases and J by 3 bases, and 20 bases separated the two germline ends. CDR3 nucleotides: TGTGCCAGCAGCCCCTTTCCGCGGGGCAGTATCTACGAGCAGTACTTC. This sequence encodes CASSPFPRGSIYEQYF.

CDR3 nucleotide sequence: TGTGCCAGCAGCCCGCGCAGGGCCCCCAGCGAGCAGTACTTC. Translated, it gives CASSPRRAPSEQYF. The chain is built from TRBV7-2 and TRBJ2-7, with D maybe TRBD1 (5 bases). The CDR3 totals 14 residues. Germline assignment: CDR1 SGHTA and CDR2 FQGNSA. V lost 5 bases and J lost 6, with 17 bases in between.

The chain has TRBV7-6 and TRBJ2-5, with D possibly being TRBD1 (6 bases). Between the trimmed V and J ends, which lost 0 bases and 5 bases, there was a span of 13 bases. In germline, CDR1 is SGHVS, CDR2 FNYEAQ. CDR3 length: 15 residues. In nucleotides, the CDR3 is TGTGCCAGCAGCTTAGCCCCGCGCCAGGGGGAGACCCAGTACTTC. It specifies CASSLAPRQGETQYF.

The chain uses TRBV5-4 and TRBJ1-1; 7 nucleotides align to TRBD1. There are 17 residues in the CDR3. Germline values: CDR1 SGHNT, CDR2 YYREEE (reference sequence). The V and J ends lost 0 bases and 2 bases, in that order; junction bases with no gene match: 10. The DNA for the CDR3 is TGTGCCAGCAGCTTGGGAACGACAGGGTTGGGAAACACTGAAGCTTTCTTT. It specifies CASSLGTTGLGNTEAFF.

This chain joins TRBV6-5 and TRBJ1-2; possible D gene TRBD1, 5 bases. V was shortened by 0 bases and J by 8 bases, with 13 bases between the two germline ends. CDR1 is MNHEY, CDR2 SVGAGI, per germline. The CDR3 totals 14 residues. The CDR3 nucleotides are TGTGCCAGCAGTTACTCTCAGGGAAGCAGAGGCTACACCTTC. Translation: CASSYSQGSRGYTF.

The rearrangement links TRBV7-9 to TRBJ2-4, with 7 bases identical to TRBD1. CDR1 SEHNR and CDR2 FQNEAQ come from the germline V gene (reference sequence). J was trimmed by 9 bases and V by 0 bases; bases with no gene match: 5. The CDR3 contains 14 residues. The CDR3 DNA reads as TGTGCCAGCAGCTTAGCGACGGACAGGATCATTCAGTACTTC. Its protein is CASSLATDRIIQYF.

The V gene is TRBV4-1, the J gene TRBJ1-6, with D maybe TRBD1 (6 bases). Germline V gene data show CDR1 as MGHRA and CDR2 as YSYEKL. Between the trimmed V and J ends, which lost 0 bases and 7 bases, there was a span of 13 bases. This CDR3 comprises 16 residues. CDR3 sequence (DNA): TGCGCCAGCAGCCAAGAGGTTCGTGGGACAAATTCACCCCTCCACTTT. Translation gives CASSQEVRGTNSPLHF.

The V and J genes are TRBV19 and TRBJ1-2; D not resolved. The V end lost 6 bases, the J end lost 2 bases, and 10 bases lay between the germline ends. CDR3 length: 13 residues. Per germline, CDR1 LNHDA and CDR2 SQIVND (reference sequence). CDR3 amino acids: CASSPGRNYGYTF. The CDR3 nucleotides are TGTGCCAGTAGCCCGGGGAGGAACTATGGCTACACCTTC.

This chain uses TRBV5-4 with TRBJ2-5; tentative D call: TRBD1 (5 bases). Germline V gives CDR1 SGHNT, CDR2 YYREEE (reference sequence). The CDR3 contains 13 residues. Trimming removed 0 bases from V and 4 bases from J, with 7 bases in between. CDR3: CASSLGRAETQYF. In DNA form, the CDR3 reads TGTGCCAGCAGCTTGGGCAGGGCAGAGACCCAGTACTTC.

The rearrangement joins TRBV28 to TRBJ1-2; 7 bases fit TRBD1. The ends lost 4 bases at V and 4 bases at J; junction bases unmatched: 6. The V gene's germline CDR1 is MDHEN and CDR2 SYDVKM. This CDR3 has 14 amino acids. CDR3 bases: TGTGCCAGCAGTTATACAGGGGATAGCTATGGCTACACCTTC. This translates into CASSYTGDSYGYTF.

This rearrangement joins TRBV4-3 to TRBJ2-3; 7 positions agree with TRBD2. Trimming took 1 base from V and 6 from J; bases not matched to a gene: 13. The CDR3 contains 17 residues. Germline assignment: CDR1 LGHNA and CDR2 YSLEER. CDR3 loop: CASSQGRGGGVGDTQYF. The CDR3, as DNA: TGCGCCAGCAGCCAAGGCCGTGGGGGGGGAGTAGGGGATACGCAGTATTTT.

The chain employs TRBV6-1 and TRBJ2-7; 8 bases line up with TRBD2. V shed 3 bases, J shed 4 bases, and the junction held 11 bases outside the gene matches. This CDR3 is built from 16 residues. Germline CDR1 is MNHNS and CDR2 is SASEGT. The CDR3: CASSEEGRGASYEQYF. DNA of the CDR3: TGTGCCAGCAGTGAGGAGGGGCGGGGGGCCTCATACGAGCAGTACTTC.

The chain has TRBV30 and TRBJ2-7; D remains ambiguous. This CDR3 contains 14 residues. Trimming left V 2 bases short and J 1 base short, with 12 bases between. CDR1 is GTSNPN and CDR2 is SVGIG in the germline V gene (reference sequence). The CDR3 sequence: CAWSIGRSSYEQYF. CDR3 DNA: TGTGCCTGGAGTATCGGCAGGTCGTCCTACGAGCAGTACTTC.

The chain joins TRBV6-5 to TRBJ1-6, with a possible D match to TRBD1 (6 bases). The V gene lost 0 bases and the J gene lost 6 bases, with 9 bases spanning the gap. CDR3 length: 15 residues. Germline lookup yields CDR1 MNHEY and CDR2 SVGAGI. The CDR3 bases are TGTGCCAGCAGTTACTCGGACAGTCTTAATTCACCCCTCCACTTT. Its translation: CASSYSDSLNSPLHF.